The 2 T cell receptor beta chains given below trace back to one sample, sequenced in a study of long-term antiretroviral therapy in people with HIV. Investigators performed immunoSEQ version v3.0 at survey level. Method: immunoSEQ multiplex PCR; TCRdb's copy keeps in-frame clones and lacks some. There are around 19,000 clones in the sample; approximately 80% occur only once, and 8.8% lies in the top ten. This specimen was unsorted PBMCs, taken 1.2 years after starting antiretroviral therapy. The receptor set was obtained from a woman aged 35 to 49 with HIV.

The chain uses TRBV5-1 and TRBJ2-7; TRBD1 or TRBD2 may be the D gene (5 bases each). V was shortened by 4 bases and J by 3 bases, with 17 bases between the two germline ends. CDR1 SGHRS and CDR2 YFSETQ come from the germline V gene. The CDR3 length is 15 residues. CDR3 loop: CASSRTMGVNYEQYF. CDR3 in DNA: TGCGCCAGCAGCCGGACGATGGGGGTGAACTACGAGCAGTACTTC.

The genes are TRBV6-1 and TRBJ2-3; D remains unclear. Germline V CDR1 and CDR2: MNHNS, SASEGT. The CDR3 length is 17 residues. V lost 2 bases, J lost 2 bases, and 17 bases lay in between. The CDR3 sequence: CASSEPSSGPLTDTQYF. DNA for the CDR3: TGTGCCAGCAGTGAACCCTCATCGGGTCCACTCACAGATACGCAGTATTTT.